This TCR beta chain originates from a study of T-cell reconstitution after alpha-beta-depleted transplantation in children. A note on this clonotype: The junction shows a germline mismatch at one end, possibly a read error.

The TCRbeta library was prepared with unique molecular identifiers. TCRdb re-analysed the PCR reads in MiXCR, keeping a single row per CDR3 protein. The data show about 980,000 distinct CDR3 sequences, with under 30% seen just once and about 28% held by the top ten. The source is a boy under two years old who had a stem cell transplant for SCID, so the T cells may come from the graft donor. The sequencing here drew on PBMCs, mostly from graft donor cells, taken 360 days after TCRalphabeta/CD19-depleted stem cell transplant.

The CDR3: CAGSRGLYGYTF. Written as DNA, the CDR3 is TGTGCCGGCAGCCGGGGATTATATGGCTACACCTTC. The J gene is TRBJ1-2, the V gene TRBV6-2 or TRBV6-3, with unresolved D. Germline-derived CDR1 and CDR2 are MNHEY and SVGEGT. The CDR3 totals 12 residues.